The clone carrying this TCR beta chain occurred many times. Antigen specificity is unknown. Mismatch with germline at one junction end may stem from a read error. The data derive from a study of T-cell reconstitution after alpha-beta-depleted transplantation in children. Overall study results and limits: Newly produced T cells mostly accounted for T-cell counts and diversity one year post-transplant. Reportedly, alpha-beta T cells present about two months post-transplant originated from several hundred expanded clones of graft origin.

Preparation of the TCRbeta library involved a method that used unique molecular identifiers. TCRdb re-derived calls from the PCR reads in MiXCR, one entry per CDR3 protein. The sample consists of about 290,000 distinct CDR3 sequences, roughly 7.8% of them appearing once. This CDR3 is 15 amino acids long. The germline V gene encodes CDR1 LNHNV and CDR2 YYDKDF (reference sequence). The sequence was obtained from a female patient between 2 and 15 years old who had a stem cell transplant for Fanconi anemia, so the T cells may come from the graft donor. The chain couples TRBV15 to TRBJ2-7; TRBD1 matches 9 bases. The material was peripheral blood, obtained 360 days after TCRalphabeta/CD19-depleted stem cell transplant. This CDR3 is CATGSRDRVFSEQYF. In DNA form, the CDR3 reads TGTGCCACCGGCAGCCGGGACAGGGTCTTCTCCGAGCAGTACTTC. Using reference TRBV15 and TRBJ2-7 for the parts outside the CDR3, the full variable domain is DAMVIQNPRYQVTQFGKPVTLSCSQTLNHNVMYWYQQKSSQAPKLLFHYYDKDFNNEADTPDNFQSRRPNTSFCFLDIRSPGLGDTAMYLCATGSRDRVFSEQYFGPGTRLTVT.